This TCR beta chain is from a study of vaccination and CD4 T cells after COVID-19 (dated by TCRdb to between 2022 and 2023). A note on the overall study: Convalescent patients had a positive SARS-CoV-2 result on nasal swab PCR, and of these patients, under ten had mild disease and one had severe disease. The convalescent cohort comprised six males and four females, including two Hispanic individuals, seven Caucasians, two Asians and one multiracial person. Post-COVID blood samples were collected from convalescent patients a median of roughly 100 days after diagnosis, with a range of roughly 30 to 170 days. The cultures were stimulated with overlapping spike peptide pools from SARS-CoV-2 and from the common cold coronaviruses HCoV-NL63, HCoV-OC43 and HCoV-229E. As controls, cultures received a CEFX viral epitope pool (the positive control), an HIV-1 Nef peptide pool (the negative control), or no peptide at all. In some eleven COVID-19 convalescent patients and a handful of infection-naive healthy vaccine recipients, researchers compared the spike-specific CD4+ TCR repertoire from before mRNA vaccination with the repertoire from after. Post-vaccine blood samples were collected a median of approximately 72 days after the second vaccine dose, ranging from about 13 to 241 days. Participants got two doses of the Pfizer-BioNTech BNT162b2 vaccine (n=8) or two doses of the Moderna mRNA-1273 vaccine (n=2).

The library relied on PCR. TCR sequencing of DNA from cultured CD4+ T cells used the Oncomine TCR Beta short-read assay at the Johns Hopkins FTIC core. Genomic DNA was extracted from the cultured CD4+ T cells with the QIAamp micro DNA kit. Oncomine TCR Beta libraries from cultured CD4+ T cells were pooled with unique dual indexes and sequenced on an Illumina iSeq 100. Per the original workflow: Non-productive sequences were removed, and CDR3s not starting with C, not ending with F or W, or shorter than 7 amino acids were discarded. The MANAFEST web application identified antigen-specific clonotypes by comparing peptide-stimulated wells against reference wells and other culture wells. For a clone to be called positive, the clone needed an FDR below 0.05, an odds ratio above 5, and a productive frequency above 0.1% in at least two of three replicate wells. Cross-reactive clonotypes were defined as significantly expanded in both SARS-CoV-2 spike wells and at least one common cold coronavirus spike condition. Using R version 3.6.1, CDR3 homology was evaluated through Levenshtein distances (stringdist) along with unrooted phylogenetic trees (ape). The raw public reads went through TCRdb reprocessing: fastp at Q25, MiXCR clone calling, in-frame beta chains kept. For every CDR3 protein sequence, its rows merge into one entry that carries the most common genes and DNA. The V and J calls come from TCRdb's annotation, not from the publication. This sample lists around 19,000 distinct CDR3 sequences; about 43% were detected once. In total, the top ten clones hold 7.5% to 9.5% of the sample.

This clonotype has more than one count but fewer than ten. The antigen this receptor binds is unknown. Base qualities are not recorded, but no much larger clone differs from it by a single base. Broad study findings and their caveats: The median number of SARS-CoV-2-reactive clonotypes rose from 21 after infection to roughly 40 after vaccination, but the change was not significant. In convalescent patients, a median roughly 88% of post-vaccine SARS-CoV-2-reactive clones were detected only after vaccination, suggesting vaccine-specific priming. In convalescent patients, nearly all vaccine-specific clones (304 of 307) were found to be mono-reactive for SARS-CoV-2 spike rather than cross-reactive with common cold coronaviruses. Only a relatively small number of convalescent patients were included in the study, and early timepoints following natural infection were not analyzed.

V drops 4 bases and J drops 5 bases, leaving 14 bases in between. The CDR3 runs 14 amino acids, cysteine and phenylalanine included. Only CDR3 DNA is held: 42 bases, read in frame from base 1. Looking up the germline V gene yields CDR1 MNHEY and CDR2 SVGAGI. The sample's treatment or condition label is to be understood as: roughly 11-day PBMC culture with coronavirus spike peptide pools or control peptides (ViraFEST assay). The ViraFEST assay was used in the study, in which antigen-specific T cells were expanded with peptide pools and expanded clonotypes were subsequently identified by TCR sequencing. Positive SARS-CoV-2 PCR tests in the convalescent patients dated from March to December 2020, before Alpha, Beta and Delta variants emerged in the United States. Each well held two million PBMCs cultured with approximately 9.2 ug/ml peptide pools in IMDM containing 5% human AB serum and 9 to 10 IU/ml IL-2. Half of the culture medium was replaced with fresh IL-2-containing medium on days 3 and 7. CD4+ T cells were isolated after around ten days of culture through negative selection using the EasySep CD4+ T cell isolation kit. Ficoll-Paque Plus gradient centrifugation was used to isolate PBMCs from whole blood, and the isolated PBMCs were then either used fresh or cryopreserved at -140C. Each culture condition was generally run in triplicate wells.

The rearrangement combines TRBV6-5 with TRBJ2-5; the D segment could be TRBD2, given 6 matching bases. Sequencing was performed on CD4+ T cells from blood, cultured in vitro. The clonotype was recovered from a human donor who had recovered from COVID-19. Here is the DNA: TGTGCCAGCAGTTCTGGAGCAGGAGGGGAGACCCAGTACTTC. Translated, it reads CASSSGAGGETQYF.